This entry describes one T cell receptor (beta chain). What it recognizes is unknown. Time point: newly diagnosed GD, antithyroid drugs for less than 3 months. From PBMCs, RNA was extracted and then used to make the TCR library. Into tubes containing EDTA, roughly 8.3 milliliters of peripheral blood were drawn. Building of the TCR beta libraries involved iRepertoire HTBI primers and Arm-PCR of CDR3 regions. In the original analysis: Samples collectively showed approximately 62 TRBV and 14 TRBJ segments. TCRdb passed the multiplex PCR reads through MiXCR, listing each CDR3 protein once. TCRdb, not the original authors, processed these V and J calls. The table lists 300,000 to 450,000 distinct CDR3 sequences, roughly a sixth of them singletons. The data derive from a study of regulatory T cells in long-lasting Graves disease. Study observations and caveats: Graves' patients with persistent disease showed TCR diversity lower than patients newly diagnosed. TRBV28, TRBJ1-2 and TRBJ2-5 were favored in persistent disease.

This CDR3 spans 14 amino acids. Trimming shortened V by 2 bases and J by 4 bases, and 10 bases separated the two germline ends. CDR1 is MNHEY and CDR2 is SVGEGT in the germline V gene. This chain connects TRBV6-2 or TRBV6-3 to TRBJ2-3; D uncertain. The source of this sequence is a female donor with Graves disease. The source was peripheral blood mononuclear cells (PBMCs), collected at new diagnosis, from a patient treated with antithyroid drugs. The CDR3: CASSYSGESDTQYF. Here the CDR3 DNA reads TGTGCCAGCAGTTACAGTGGCGAGTCAGATACGCAGTATTTT.